This TCR beta chain was identified in a study of cytomegalovirus exposure and HLA in healthy donors. At the level of the study: Falling in the Caucasian-associated ancestry cluster were about 80% of around 370 genotyped donors. Whole-study results and caveats: One cluster of highly shared sequence variants probably arose as a sequencing artifact. Near-uniform donor sequencing depth was presumed by presence/absence analyses.

13 Jbeta primers and 60 Vbeta primers were used for the PCR. Clones were read by immunoSEQ multiplex PCR, and TCRdb kept only the in-frame ones, dropping some. Of about 100,000 clones in the sample, roughly 80% were seen once. Regarding this clone: Its antigen remains unidentified.

Sequenced input: PBMCs. This sequence originates from a male donor in good health and CMV-seropositive.

The CDR3: CSVEERRGGRPNTGELFF. The CDR3 nucleotides are TGCAGCGTTGAGGAGCGGCGGGGGGGTCGACCGAACACCGGGGAGCTGTTTTTT. This chain uses TRBV29-1 with TRBJ2-2; TRBD2 matches at 9 bases. From germline, CDR1 is SQVTM and CDR2 ANQGSEA. V shed 3 bases, J shed 0 bases, and the junction held 11 bases outside the gene matches. CDR3 size: 18 residues.